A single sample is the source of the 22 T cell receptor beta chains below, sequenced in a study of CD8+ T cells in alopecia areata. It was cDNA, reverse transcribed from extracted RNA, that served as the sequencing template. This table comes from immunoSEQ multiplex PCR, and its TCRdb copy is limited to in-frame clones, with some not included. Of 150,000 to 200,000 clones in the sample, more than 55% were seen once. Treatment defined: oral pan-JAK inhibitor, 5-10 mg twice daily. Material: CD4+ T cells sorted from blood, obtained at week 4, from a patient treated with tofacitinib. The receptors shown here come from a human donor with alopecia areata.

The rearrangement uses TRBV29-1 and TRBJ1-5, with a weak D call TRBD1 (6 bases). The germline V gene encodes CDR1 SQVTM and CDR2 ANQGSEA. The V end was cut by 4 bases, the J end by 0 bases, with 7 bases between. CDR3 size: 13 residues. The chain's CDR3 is CSVGTDSNQPQHF. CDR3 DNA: TGCAGCGTTGGGACAGATAGCAATCAGCCCCAGCATTTT.

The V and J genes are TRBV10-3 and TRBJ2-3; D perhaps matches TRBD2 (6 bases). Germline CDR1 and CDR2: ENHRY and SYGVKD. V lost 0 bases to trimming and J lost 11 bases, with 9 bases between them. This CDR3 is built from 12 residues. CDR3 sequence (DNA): TGTGCCATCAGTGAGTCAGGGAGGAAGCAGTATTTT. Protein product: CAISESGRKQYF.

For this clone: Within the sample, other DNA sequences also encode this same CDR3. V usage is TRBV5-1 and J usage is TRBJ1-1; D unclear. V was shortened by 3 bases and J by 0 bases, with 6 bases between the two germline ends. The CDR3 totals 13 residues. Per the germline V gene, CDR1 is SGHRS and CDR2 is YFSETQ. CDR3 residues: CASSSTLNTEAFF. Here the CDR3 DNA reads TGCGCCAGCAGCTCTACATTGAACACTGAAGCTTTCTTT.

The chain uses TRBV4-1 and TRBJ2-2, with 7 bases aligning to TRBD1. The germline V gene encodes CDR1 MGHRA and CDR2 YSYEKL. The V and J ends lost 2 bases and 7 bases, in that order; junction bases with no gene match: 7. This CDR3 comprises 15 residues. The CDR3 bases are TGCGCCAGCAGCCAACCCCTACAGGGGCACGGGGAGCTGTTTTTT. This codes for CASSQPLQGHGELFF.

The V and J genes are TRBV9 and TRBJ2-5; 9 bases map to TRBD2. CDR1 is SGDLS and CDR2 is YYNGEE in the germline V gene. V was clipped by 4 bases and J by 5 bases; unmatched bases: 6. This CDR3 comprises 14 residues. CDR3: CASSKSSGEETQYF. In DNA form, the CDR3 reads TGTGCCAGCAGCAAATCTAGCGGGGAGGAGACCCAGTACTTC.

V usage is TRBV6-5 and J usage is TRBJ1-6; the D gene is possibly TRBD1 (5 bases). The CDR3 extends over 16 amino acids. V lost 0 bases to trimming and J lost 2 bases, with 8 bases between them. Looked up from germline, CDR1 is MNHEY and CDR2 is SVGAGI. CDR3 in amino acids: CASSYSRQTYNSPLHF. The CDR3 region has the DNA TGTGCCAGCAGTTACTCGAGACAGACCTATAATTCACCCCTCCACTTT.

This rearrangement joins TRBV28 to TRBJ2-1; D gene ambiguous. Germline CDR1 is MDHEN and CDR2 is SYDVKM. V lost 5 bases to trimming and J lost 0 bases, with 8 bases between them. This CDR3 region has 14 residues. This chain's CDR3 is CASSPPTSYNEQFF. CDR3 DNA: TGTGCCAGCAGTCCCCCCACCTCCTACAATGAGCAGTTCTTC.

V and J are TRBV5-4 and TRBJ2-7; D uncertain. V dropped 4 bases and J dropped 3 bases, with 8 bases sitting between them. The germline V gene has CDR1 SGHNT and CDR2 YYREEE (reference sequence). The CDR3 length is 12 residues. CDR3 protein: CASSAGNYEQYF. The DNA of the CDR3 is TGTGCCAGCAGCGCAGGCAACTACGAGCAGTACTTC.

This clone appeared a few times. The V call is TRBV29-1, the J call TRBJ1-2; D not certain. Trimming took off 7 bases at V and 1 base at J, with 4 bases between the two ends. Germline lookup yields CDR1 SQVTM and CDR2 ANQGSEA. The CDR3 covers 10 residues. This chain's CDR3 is CSGFNYGYTF. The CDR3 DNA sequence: TGCAGCGGATTTAACTATGGCTACACCTTC.

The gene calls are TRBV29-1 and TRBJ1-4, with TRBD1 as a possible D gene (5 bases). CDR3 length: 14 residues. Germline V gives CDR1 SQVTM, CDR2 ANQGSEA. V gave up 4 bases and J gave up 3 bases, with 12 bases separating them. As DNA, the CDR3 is TGCAGCGTTGGGGACGGAGTGGCTAATGAAAAACTGTTTTTT. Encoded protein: CSVGDGVANEKLFF.

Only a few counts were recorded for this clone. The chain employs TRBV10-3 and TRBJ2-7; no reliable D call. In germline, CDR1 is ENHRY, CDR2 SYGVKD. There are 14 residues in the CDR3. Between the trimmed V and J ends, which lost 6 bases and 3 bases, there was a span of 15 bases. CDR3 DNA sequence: TGTGCCATCAGACCGGACGGAAGCCACTACGAGCAGTACTTC. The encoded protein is CAIRPDGSHYEQYF.

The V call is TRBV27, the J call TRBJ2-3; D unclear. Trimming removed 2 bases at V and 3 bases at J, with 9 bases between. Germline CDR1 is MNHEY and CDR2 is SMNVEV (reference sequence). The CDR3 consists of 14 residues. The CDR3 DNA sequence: TGTGCCAGCAGTTTAGCGGTGAAGACAGATACGCAGTATTTT. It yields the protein CASSLAVKTDTQYF.

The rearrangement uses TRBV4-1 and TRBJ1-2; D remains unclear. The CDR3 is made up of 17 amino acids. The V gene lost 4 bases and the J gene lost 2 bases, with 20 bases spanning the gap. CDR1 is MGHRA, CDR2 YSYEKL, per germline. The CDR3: CASSPPGSWRANYGYTF. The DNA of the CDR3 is TGCGCCAGCAGCCCTCCCGGGAGCTGGCGAGCGAACTATGGCTACACCTTC.

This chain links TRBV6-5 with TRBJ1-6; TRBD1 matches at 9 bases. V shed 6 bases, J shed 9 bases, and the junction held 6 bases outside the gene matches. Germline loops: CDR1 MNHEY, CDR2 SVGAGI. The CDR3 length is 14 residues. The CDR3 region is CASSLQGAGSPLHF. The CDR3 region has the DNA TGTGCCAGCAGCCTACAGGGGGCTGGTTCACCCCTCCACTTT.

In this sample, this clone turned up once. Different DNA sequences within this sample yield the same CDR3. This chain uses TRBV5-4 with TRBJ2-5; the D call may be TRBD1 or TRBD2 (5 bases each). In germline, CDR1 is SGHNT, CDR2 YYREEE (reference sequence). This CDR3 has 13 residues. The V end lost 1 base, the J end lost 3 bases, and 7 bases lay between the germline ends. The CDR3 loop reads CASSLRGEETQYF. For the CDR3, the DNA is TGTGCCAGCAGCTTGAGAGGGGAAGAGACCCAGTACTTC.

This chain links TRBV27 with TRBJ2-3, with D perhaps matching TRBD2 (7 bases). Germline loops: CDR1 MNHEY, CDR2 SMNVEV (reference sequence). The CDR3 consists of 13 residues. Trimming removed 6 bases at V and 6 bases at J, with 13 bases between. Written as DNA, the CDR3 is TGTGCCAGCAGGTGGGGGGGGCGGGATACGCAGTATTTT. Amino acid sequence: CASRWGGRDTQYF.

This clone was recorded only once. The CDR3 DNA sequence: TGTGCCAGCAGTCTAACAGGGATCAACTATGGCTACACCTTC. Translating gives CASSLTGINYGYTF. The V and J genes are TRBV28 and TRBJ1-2, with D possibly matching TRBD1 (6 bases). CDR1 MDHEN and CDR2 SYDVKM come from the germline V gene. The CDR3 contains 14 residues. Trimming stripped 5 bases from V and 2 bases from J, with 12 bases between.

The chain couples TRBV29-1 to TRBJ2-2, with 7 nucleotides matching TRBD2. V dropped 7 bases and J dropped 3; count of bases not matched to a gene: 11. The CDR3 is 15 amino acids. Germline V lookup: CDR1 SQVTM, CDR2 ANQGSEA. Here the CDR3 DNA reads TGCAGCGCCTCGCGTGGGGCGGGGGACACCGGGGAGCTGTTTTTT. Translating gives CSASRGAGDTGELFF.

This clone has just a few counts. CDR3 nucleotides: TGTGCCAGCAGTGCATACGGGTTCGACAATAATTCACCCCTCCACTTT. Protein: CASSAYGFDNNSPLHF. The chain couples TRBV2 to TRBJ1-6, with unresolved D. V gave up 4 bases and J gave up 5 bases, with 15 bases separating them. The germline V gene has CDR1 SNHLY and CDR2 FYNNEI. The CDR3 is 16 residues long.

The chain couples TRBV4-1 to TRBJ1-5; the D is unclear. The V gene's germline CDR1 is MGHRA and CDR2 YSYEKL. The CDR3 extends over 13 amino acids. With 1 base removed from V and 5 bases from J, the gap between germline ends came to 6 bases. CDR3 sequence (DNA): TGCGCCAGCAGCCAAGGACCAGATCAGCCCCAGCATTTT. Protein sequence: CASSQGPDQPQHF.

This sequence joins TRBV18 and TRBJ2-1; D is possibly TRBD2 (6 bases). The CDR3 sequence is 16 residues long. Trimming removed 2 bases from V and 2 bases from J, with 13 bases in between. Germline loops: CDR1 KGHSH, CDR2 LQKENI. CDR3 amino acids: CASSPTSMGPYNEQFF. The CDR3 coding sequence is TGTGCCAGCTCACCAACTAGCATGGGGCCCTACAATGAGCAGTTCTTC.

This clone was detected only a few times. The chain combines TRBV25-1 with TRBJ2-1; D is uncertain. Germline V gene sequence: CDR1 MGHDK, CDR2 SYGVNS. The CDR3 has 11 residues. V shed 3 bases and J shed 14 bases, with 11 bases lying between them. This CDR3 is CASSDSFSEFF. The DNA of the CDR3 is TGTGCCAGCAGTGACTCGTTTAGTGAGTTCTTC. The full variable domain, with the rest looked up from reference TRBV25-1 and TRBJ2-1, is EADIYQTPRYLVIGTGKKITLECSQTMGHDKMYWYQQDPGMELHLIHYSYGVNSTEKGDLSSESTVSRIRTEHFPLTLESARPSHTSQYLCASSDSFSEFFGPGTRLTVL.